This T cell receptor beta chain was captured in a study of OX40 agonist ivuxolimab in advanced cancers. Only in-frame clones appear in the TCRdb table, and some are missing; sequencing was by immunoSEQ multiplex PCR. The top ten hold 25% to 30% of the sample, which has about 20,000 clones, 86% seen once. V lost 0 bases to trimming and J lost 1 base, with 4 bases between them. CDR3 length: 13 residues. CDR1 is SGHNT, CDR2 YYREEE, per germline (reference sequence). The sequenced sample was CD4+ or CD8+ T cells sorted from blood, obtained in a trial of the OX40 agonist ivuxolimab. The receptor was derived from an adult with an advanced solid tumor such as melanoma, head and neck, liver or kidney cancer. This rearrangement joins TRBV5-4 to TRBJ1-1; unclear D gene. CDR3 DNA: TGTGCCAGCAGCTTGGGGGGGAACACTGAAGCTTTCTTT. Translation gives CASSLGGNTEAFF. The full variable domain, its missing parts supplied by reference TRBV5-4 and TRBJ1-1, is ETGVTQSPTHLIKTRGQQVTLRCSSQSGHNTVSWYQQALGQGPQFIFQYYREEENGRGNFPPRFSGLQFPNYSSELNVNALELDDSALYLCASSLGGNTEAFFGQGTRLTVV.